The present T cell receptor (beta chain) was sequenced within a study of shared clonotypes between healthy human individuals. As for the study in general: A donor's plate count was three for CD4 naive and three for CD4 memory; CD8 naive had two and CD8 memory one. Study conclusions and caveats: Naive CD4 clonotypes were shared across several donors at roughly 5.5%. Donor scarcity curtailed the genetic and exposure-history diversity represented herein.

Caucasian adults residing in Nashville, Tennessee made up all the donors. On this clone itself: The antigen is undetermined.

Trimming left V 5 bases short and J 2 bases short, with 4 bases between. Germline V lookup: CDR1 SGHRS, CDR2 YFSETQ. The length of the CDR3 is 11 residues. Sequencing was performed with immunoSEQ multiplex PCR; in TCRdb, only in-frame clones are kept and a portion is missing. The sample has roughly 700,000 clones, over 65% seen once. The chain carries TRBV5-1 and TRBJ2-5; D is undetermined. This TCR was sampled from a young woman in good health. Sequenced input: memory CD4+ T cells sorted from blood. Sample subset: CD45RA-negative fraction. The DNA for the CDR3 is TGCGCCAGCAGAGCTCAAGAGACCCAGTACTTC. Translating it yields CASRAQETQYF.